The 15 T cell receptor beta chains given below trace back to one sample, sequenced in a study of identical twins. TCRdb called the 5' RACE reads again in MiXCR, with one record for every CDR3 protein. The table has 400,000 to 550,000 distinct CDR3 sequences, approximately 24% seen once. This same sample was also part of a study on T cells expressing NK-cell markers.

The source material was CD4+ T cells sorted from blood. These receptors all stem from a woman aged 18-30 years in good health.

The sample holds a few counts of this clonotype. The CDR3 sequence is CASSPSGTGGRNTEAFF. In DNA form, the CDR3 reads TGTGCCAGCAGCCCCTCGGGGACAGGGGGAAGGAACACTGAAGCTTTCTTT. The chain uses TRBV12-3 or TRBV12-4 and TRBJ1-1, with 11 nucleotides matching TRBD1. The length of the CDR3 is 17 residues. J lost 1 base, V lost 6 bases, and 10 bases had no gene match.

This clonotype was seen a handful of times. CDR3 nucleotides: TGCAGTGCTAGAGTCGGGGGGGCCGAAAAACTGTTTTTT. This sequence encodes CSARVGGAEKLFF. The chain uses TRBV20-1 and TRBJ1-4, with D possibly being TRBD1 (6 bases). V lost 1 base and J lost 8, with 11 bases in between. Germline V gives CDR1 DFQATT, CDR2 SNEGSKA (reference sequence). CDR3 size: 13 residues.

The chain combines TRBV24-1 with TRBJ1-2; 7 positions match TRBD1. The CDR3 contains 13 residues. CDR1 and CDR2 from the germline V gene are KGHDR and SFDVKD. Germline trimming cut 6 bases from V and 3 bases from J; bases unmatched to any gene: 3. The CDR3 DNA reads TGTGCCACCAGTAAGGGACAGTACTATGGCTACACCTTC. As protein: CATSKGQYYGYTF.

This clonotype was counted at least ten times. The CDR3 loop reads CSVEGSTGGTEAFF. The CDR3 DNA sequence: TGCAGCGTTGAAGGGTCAACAGGGGGGACGGAAGCTTTCTTT. The rearrangement joins TRBV29-1 to TRBJ1-1; TRBD1 matches at 8 bases. V was pared by 1 base and J by 8 bases, with 9 bases of the junction left unmatched. From germline, CDR1 is SQVTM and CDR2 ANQGSEA. This CDR3 contains 14 residues.

The CDR3 region is CASSYPRDNKNSPLHF. The CDR3 DNA is TGTGCCAGCAGTTACCCCCGGGACAACAAGAATTCACCCCTCCACTTT. The chain has TRBV6-5 and TRBJ1-6; a weak D match, TRBD1 (6 bases). V lost 2 bases to trimming and J lost 7 bases, with 15 bases between them. The CDR3 sequence is 16 residues long. Germline V gene sequence: CDR1 MNHEY, CDR2 SVGAGI.

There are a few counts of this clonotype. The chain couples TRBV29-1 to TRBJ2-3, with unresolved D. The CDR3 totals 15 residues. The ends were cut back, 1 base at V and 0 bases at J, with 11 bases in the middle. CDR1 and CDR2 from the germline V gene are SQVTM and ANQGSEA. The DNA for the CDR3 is TGCAGCGTTGAAGGCCCCAGGATTAGCACAGATACGCAGTATTTT. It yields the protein CSVEGPRISTDTQYF.

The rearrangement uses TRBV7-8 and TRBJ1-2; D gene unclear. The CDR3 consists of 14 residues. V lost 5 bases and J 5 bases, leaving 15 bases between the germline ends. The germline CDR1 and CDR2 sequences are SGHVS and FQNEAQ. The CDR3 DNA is TGTGCCAGCAGCGCCCCCGCTCCGGGGTATGGCTACACCTTC. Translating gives CASSAPAPGYGYTF.

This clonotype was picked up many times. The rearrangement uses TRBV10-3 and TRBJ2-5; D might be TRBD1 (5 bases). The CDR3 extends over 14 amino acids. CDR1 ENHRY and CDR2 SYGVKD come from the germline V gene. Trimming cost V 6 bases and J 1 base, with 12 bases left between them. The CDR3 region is CAIRETALQETQYF. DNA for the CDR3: TGTGCCATCAGGGAGACAGCACTCCAAGAGACCCAGTACTTC.

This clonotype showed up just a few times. The CDR3 loop is CASSRASTSGNTIYF. CDR3 in DNA: TGTGCCAGCAGCCGGGCCTCCACCTCTGGAAACACCATATATTTT. This chain connects TRBV3-1 to TRBJ1-3; the D is unclear. The CDR3 is 15 amino acids. Deletions cut 4 bases from V and 0 bases from J, with 10 bases between. CDR1 and CDR2 (germline): LGHDT, YNNKEL (reference sequence).

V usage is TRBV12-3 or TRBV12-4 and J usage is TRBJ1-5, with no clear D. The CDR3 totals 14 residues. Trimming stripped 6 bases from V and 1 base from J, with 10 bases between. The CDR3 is CASSPLRSNQPQHF. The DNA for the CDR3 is TGTGCCAGCAGCCCACTAAGGAGCAATCAGCCCCAGCATTTT.

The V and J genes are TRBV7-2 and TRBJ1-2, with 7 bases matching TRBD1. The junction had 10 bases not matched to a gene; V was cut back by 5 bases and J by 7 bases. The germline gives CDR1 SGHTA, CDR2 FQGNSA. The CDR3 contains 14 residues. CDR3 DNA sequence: TGTGCCAGCAGCACGGCGGCAACAGGGGTTGGCTACACCTTC. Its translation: CASSTAATGVGYTF.

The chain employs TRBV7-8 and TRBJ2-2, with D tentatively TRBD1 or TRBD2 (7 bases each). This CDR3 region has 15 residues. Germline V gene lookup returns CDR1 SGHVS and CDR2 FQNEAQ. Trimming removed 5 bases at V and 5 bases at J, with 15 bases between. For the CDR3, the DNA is TGTGCCAGCAGCCCCCAGGGGGGGTTGACCGGGGAGCTGTTTTTT. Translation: CASSPQGGLTGELFF.

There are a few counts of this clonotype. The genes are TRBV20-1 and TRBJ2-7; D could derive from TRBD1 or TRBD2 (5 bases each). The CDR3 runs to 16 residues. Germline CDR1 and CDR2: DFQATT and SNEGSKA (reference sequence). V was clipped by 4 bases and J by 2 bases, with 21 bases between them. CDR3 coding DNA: TGCAGTGCTAAGGGATCGGGGCGGATCGCCCCCTACGAGCAGTACTTC. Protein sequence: CSAKGSGRIAPYEQYF.

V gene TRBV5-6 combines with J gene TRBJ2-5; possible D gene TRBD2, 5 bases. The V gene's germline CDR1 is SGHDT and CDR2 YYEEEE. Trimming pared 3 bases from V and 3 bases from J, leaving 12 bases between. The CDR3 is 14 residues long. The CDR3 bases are TGTGCCAGCAGCTGGCGGACTGGCAAAGAGACCCAGTACTTC. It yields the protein CASSWRTGKETQYF.

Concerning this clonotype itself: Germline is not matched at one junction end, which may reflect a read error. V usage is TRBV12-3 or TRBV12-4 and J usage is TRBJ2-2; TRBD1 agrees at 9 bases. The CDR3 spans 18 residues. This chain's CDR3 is CACSTPRGQGGLTGELFF. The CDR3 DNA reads TGTGCCTGCAGTACCCCACGGGGACAGGGAGGTCTGACCGGGGAGCTGTTTTTT.